This TCR beta chain derives from a study of blood T cell repertoires in COVID-19. Sequencing used immunoSEQ multiplex PCR; TCRdb keeps in-frame clones, though not all of them. Among more than 150,000 clones listed, about 90% were seen once. The V and J ends lost 3 bases and 2 bases respectively, with 13 bases between them. Germline loops: CDR1 LNHDA, CDR2 SQIVND (reference sequence). The CDR3 covers 16 residues. This rearrangement joins TRBV19 to TRBJ1-4; perhaps TRBD1 as D (5 bases). What was sequenced was PBMCs or T cells enriched from blood (not recorded which). The receptor was derived from a woman between 45 and 60 years old who had recovered from COVID-19. CDR3 bases: TGTGCCAGTAGTATTTCAACAGGAGCTACTAATGAAAAACTGTTTTTT. It yields the protein CASSISTGATNEKLFF.